These 28 T cell receptor beta chains were all obtained from the same sample, sequenced in a study of T cells expressing NK-cell markers. TCRdb reprocessed the 5' RACE reads; each CDR3 protein has one entry and no DNA is given. The data show more than 400,000 distinct CDR3 sequences, and the top ten clones hold 7.3%. Sequenced: blood T cells: a sorted CD56 or NKG2C T cell subset, CD4+ or CD8+ T cells, or bulk PBMC T cells (not recorded which). The receptors originated from a woman between 18 and 75 years old in good health.

The J gene is TRBJ2-1, the V gene TRBV19. Germline V gene data show CDR1 as LNHDA and CDR2 as SQIVND (reference sequence). The CDR3 has 12 amino acids. This CDR3 reads CASSMGLSEQFF.

The chain employs TRBV7-3 and TRBJ1-4; without DNA, the TCRdb call of TRBD1 cannot be checked. This CDR3 has 15 amino acids. The V gene's germline CDR1 is SGHTA and CDR2 FQGTGA. The CDR3 loop is CASRLLRDRGEKLFF.

The rearrangement joins TRBV12-3 or TRBV12-4 to TRBJ2-2. The CDR3 loop spans 14 amino acids. The chain's CDR3 is CASSLSIATGELFF.

CDR3: CASSIGGEQFF. The rearrangement links TRBV19 to TRBJ2-1. This CDR3 is 11 amino acids long. Germline CDR1 and CDR2: LNHDA and SQIVND (reference sequence).

The chain combines TRBV6-1 with TRBJ2-5; TCRdb's assignment of TRBD2 cannot be checked, as there is no DNA. This CDR3 spans 15 amino acids. The V gene's germline CDR1 is MNHNS and CDR2 SASEGT. The CDR3 reads CASSSSGDYQETQYF.

The chain carries TRBV15 and TRBJ2-2. CDR3 size: 14 residues. Germline V gene data show CDR1 as LNHNV and CDR2 as YYDKDF (reference sequence). The CDR3 loop reads CATSTQAATGELFF.

The genes are TRBV7-3 and TRBJ2-1; checking the TCRdb D call of TRBD2 is not possible without DNA. Germline V lookup: CDR1 SGHTA, CDR2 FQGTGA. The CDR3 consists of 16 residues. This CDR3 is CASSKRSLAGVGEQFF.

The rearrangement links TRBV14 to TRBJ1-6; TCRdb proposes TRBD1, but this gene call is untestable without DNA. The CDR3 covers 15 residues. Germline V gene lookup returns CDR1 SGHDN and CDR2 FVKESK. CDR3 residues: CASSQGQGANSPLHF.

The chain links TRBV12-3 or TRBV12-4 to TRBJ1-3; the D gene TCRdb calls, TRBD1, cannot be checked with no DNA. The CDR3 extends over 16 amino acids. The CDR3 sequence: CASRTTTGVAGNTIYF.

CDR3 protein: CASSLRGNTEAFF. This chain uses TRBV5-1 with TRBJ1-1; TCRdb's D call, TRBD1, is unchecked because there is no DNA. CDR3 length: 13 residues. The germline gives CDR1 SGHRS, CDR2 YFSETQ.

The chain has TRBV29-1 and TRBJ2-1; TCRdb reports TRBD2, a call that lacks DNA to check it against. This CDR3 contains 12 residues. Per germline, CDR1 SQVTM and CDR2 ANQGSEA. This CDR3 is CSAPLGSNEQFF.

V is TRBV4-3 and J is TRBJ2-3; as DNA is missing, the TRBD1 call by TCRdb cannot be tested. The germline V gene encodes CDR1 LGHNA and CDR2 YSLEER. CDR3 length equals 17 residues. CDR3 protein: CASSQAGASGNTDTQYF.

The V call is TRBV12-3 or TRBV12-4, the J call TRBJ2-2; the D call from TCRdb, TRBD1, cannot be confirmed without DNA. CDR3 length: 16 residues. The CDR3 is CASNDRDRVNTGELFF.

The chain uses TRBV7-6 and TRBJ2-2; TCRdb's D gene call, TRBD2, goes unchecked for lack of DNA. Germline CDR1 and CDR2: SGHVS and FNYEAQ. This CDR3 is built from 16 residues. The CDR3 sequence is CASSSRTSGVTGELFF.

V gene TRBV29-1 combines with J gene TRBJ2-1; the TCRdb call, TRBD2, lacks DNA for checking. Germline lookup yields CDR1 SQVTM and CDR2 ANQGSEA. CDR3 length equals 15 residues. Here the CDR3 reads CSVGGGSGIDNEQFF.

The rearrangement uses TRBV6-2 or TRBV6-3 and TRBJ2-7; TCRdb calls TRBD2, which cannot be checked without DNA. This CDR3 is built from 14 residues. Germline V gene sequence: CDR1 MNHEY, CDR2 SVGEGT. CDR3: CASSRDWPSYEQYF.

The rearrangement uses TRBV7-2 and TRBJ2-6. This CDR3 has 15 residues. Germline CDR1 SGHTA, CDR2 FQGNSA. The CDR3 spells CASSHQTSGANVLTF.

The gene calls are TRBV5-1 and TRBJ2-1; the TCRdb call, TRBD2, lacks DNA for checking. Germline V gives CDR1 SGHRS, CDR2 YFSETQ. This CDR3 has 17 residues. This CDR3 is CASSSRLAGGRYNEQFF.

This chain uses TRBV29-1 with TRBJ2-7; there is no DNA to check the TCRdb D call of TRBD1. The CDR3 is made up of 13 amino acids. CDR1 and CDR2 (germline): SQVTM, ANQGSEA. CDR3 amino acids: CSVRGPPTYEQYF.

The rearrangement uses TRBV6-2 or TRBV6-3 and TRBJ1-3; with no DNA, the TCRdb D assignment of TRBD1 cannot be verified. The germline gives CDR1 MNHEY, CDR2 SVGEGT. CDR3 length equals 15 residues. The CDR3 loop is CASSYGTATGNTIYF.

The rearrangement uses TRBV7-2 and TRBJ1-5. This CDR3 has 14 residues. Germline loops: CDR1 SGHTA, CDR2 FQGNSA. CDR3 sequence reads: CASSPTGGSQPQHF.

The chain employs TRBV18 and TRBJ2-1. CDR1 is KGHSH, CDR2 LQKENI, per germline. The CDR3 is 16 residues long. The CDR3 is CASSPSGGYIYNEQFF.

V and J are TRBV5-1 and TRBJ2-3; with no DNA, the TCRdb D assignment of TRBD2 cannot be verified. Germline V gives CDR1 SGHRS, CDR2 YFSETQ. This CDR3 has 16 amino acids. CDR3 in amino acids: CASSLIGTSEADTQYF.

The chain has TRBV24-1 and TRBJ2-3. Looked up from germline, CDR1 is KGHDR and CDR2 is SFDVKD. The CDR3 is made up of 12 amino acids. The CDR3 here is CATSDVTDTQYF.

The chain combines TRBV7-8 with TRBJ2-1; lacking DNA, the TRBD2 call made by TCRdb goes unchecked. Germline CDR1 and CDR2: SGHVS and FQNEAQ. This CDR3 has 19 amino acids. CDR3 loop: CASSLGYLAGGITYNEQFF. Full variable domain (rest looked up from reference TRBV7-8 and TRBJ2-1): GAGVSQSPRYKVAKRGQDVALRCDPISGHVSLFWYQQALGQGPEFLTYFQNEAQLDKSGLPSDRFFAERPEGSVSTLKIQRTQQEDSAVYLCASSLGYLAGGITYNEQFFGPGTRLTVL.

V and J are TRBV5-1 and TRBJ1-4. Germline-derived CDR1 and CDR2 are SGHRS and YFSETQ. This CDR3 contains 15 residues. The CDR3 protein is CASSQWAPEGEKLFF.

The V and J genes are TRBV4-2 and TRBJ2-7; lacking DNA, the TRBD1 call made by TCRdb goes unchecked. Germline assignment: CDR1 LGHNA and CDR2 YNFKEQ. The CDR3 contains 15 residues. CDR3 protein: CASSQGRDSSYEQYF.

This sequence joins TRBV6-5 and TRBJ2-1; lacking DNA, the TRBD1 call made by TCRdb goes unchecked. Germline lookup yields CDR1 MNHEY and CDR2 SVGAGI. CDR3 length equals 17 residues. This CDR3 reads CASSYLATGTRYNEQFF.